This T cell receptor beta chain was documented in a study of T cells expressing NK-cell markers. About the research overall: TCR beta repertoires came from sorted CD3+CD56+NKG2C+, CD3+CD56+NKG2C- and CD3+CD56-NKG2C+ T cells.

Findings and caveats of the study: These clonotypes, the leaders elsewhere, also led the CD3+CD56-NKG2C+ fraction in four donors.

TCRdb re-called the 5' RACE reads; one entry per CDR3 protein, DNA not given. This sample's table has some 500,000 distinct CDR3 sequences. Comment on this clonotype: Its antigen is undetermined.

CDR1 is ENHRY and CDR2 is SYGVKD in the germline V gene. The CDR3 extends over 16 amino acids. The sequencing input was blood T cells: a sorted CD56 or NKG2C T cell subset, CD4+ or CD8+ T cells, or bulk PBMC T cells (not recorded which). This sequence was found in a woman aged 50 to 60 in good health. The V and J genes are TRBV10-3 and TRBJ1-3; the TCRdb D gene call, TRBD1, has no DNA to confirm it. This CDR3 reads CAISDQPGGSGNTIYF.